This passage covers 10 T cell receptor beta chains from one sample sequenced in a study of blood T cell repertoires in COVID-19. Measured with immunoSEQ multiplex PCR; TCRdb has only the in-frame clones, and not every one. Among under 200,000 clones listed, 84% were seen once. What was sequenced was PBMCs or T cells enriched from blood (not recorded which). These receptors originate from a man aged 50-59 years who had recovered from COVID-19.

The rearrangement links TRBV2 to TRBJ1-2; 7 bases match TRBD1. The CDR3 runs to 13 residues. Looked up from germline, CDR1 is SNHLY and CDR2 is FYNNEI. With 6 bases clipped from V and 2 bases from J, the junction kept 3 bases outside the gene matches. Here the CDR3 reads CASSQTGNYGYTF. The CDR3 region has the DNA TGTGCCAGCAGCCAGACAGGGAACTATGGCTACACCTTC. The entire variable domain, with the rest obtained from reference TRBV2 and TRBJ1-2, is as follows: EPEVTQTPSHQVTQMGQEVILRCVPISNHLYFYWYRQILGQKVEFLVSFYNNEISEKSEIFDDQFSVERPDGSNFTLKIRSTKLEDSAMYFCASSQTGNYGYTFGSGTRLTVV.

The rearrangement uses TRBV4-1 and TRBJ1-2; weak D call: TRBD1 (5 bases). The CDR3 runs 14 residues. Trimming shortened V by 2 bases and J by 5 bases, and 12 bases separated the two germline ends. From germline, CDR1 is MGHRA and CDR2 YSYEKL. As DNA, the CDR3 is TGCGCCAGCAGCCAAACCGACAGCAGGTATGGCTACACCTTC. Translated: CASSQTDSRYGYTF.

This chain joins TRBV6-4 and TRBJ1-5; D ambiguous. Trimming cost V 6 bases and J 4 bases, with 10 bases left between them. Germline CDR1 MRHNA, CDR2 SNTAGT. The CDR3 runs 13 residues. The CDR3 region is CASSQTENQPQHF. The CDR3 coding sequence is TGTGCCAGCAGCCAAACAGAGAATCAGCCCCAGCATTTT.

The chain combines TRBV14 with TRBJ1-1; perhaps TRBD1 as D (5 bases). CDR1 is SGHDN and CDR2 is FVKESK in the germline V gene. The V gene lost 2 bases and the J gene lost 7 bases, with 20 bases spanning the gap. The CDR3 consists of 16 residues. The CDR3: CASSQRRATASFEAFF. CDR3 nucleotides: TGTGCCAGCAGCCAACGTCGCGCGACAGCCTCGTTTGAAGCTTTCTTT.

The CDR3 DNA follows: TGTGCCAGTAGTATTTCGGCAGGGGCCTACGAGCAGTACTTC. Amino acid sequence: CASSISAGAYEQYF. The chain employs TRBV19 and TRBJ2-7; TRBD1 is a possible D gene (6 bases). Trimming shortened V by 3 bases and J by 2 bases, and 11 bases separated the two germline ends. In germline, CDR1 is LNHDA, CDR2 SQIVND (reference sequence). The CDR3 runs 14 residues. Drawing the rest from reference TRBV19 and TRBJ2-7, the complete variable domain is DGGITQSPKYLFRKEGQNVTLSCEQNLNHDAMYWYRQDPGQGLRLIYYSQIVNDFQKGDIAEGYSVSREKKESFPLTVTSAQKNPTAFYLCASSISAGAYEQYFGPGTRLTVT.

The V and J genes are TRBV2 and TRBJ1-3; D gene uncertain. Per germline, CDR1 SNHLY and CDR2 FYNNEI. Trimming pared 6 bases from V and 0 bases from J, leaving 9 bases between. The CDR3 spans 14 residues. The CDR3 nucleotides are TGTGCCAGCAGAGAGCAAAGCTCTGGAAACACCATATATTTT. Translation gives CASREQSSGNTIYF.

The chain uses TRBV7-3 and TRBJ2-2, with TRBD1 identical over 10 bases. J lost 7 bases, V lost 0 bases, and 8 bases had no gene match. Germline lookup yields CDR1 SGHTA and CDR2 FQGTGA. The CDR3 extends over 17 amino acids. The CDR3: CASSLTGDRGSSGELFF. CDR3 bases: TGTGCCAGCAGCTTAACGGGGGACAGGGGATCCAGCGGGGAGCTGTTTTTT.

This clone was recorded only once. The CDR3 bases are TGTGCCAGCAGCTTGAGTGGGGCTGCTCGAAAGGGCACAGATACGCAGTATTTT. It codes for CASSLSGAARKGTDTQYF. This rearrangement joins TRBV11-2 to TRBJ2-3, with a weak D call TRBD1 (5 bases). Germline CDR1 reads SGHAT; CDR2 reads FQNNGV. The CDR3 is 18 amino acids. V was trimmed by 3 bases and J by 1 base, leaving 20 bases between them.

The chain links TRBV19 to TRBJ1-5, with D possibly matching TRBD1 (6 bases). The ends were cut back, 7 bases at V and 0 bases at J, with 22 bases in the middle. Germline V gives CDR1 LNHDA, CDR2 SQIVND (reference sequence). The CDR3 loop spans 18 amino acids. CDR3 residues: CASMSSDSLIYSNQPQHF. As DNA, the CDR3 is TGTGCCAGTATGTCCTCGGACAGCTTGATTTATAGCAATCAGCCCCAGCATTTT.

The chain combines TRBV4-3 with TRBJ2-3, with 8 positions matching TRBD1. Per germline, CDR1 LGHNA and CDR2 YSLEER. With 4 bases clipped from V and 3 bases from J, the junction kept 6 bases outside the gene matches. This CDR3 spans 15 amino acids. CDR3 loop: CASSRGQGITDTQYF. CDR3 in DNA: TGCGCCAGCAGCCGAGGACAGGGCATAACAGATACGCAGTATTTT.